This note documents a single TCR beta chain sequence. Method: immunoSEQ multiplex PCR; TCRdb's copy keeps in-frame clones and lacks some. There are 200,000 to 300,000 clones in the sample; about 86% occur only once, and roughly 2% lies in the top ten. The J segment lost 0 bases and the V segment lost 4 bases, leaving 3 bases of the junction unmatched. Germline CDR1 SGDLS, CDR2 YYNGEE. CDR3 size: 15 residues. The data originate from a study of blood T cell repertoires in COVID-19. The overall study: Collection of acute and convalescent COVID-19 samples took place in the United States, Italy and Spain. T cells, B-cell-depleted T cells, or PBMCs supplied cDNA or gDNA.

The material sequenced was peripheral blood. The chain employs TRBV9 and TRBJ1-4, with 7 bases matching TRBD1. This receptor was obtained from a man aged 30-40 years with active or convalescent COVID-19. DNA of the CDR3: TGTGCCAGCAGCACCCAGGGGGCAACTAATGAAAAACTGTTTTTT. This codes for CASSTQGATNEKLFF.